The clone carrying this T cell receptor (beta chain) has more than one count but fewer than ten. The germline V gene has CDR1 SGHAT and CDR2 FQNNGV. CDR3 length: 10 residues. Trimming cost V 8 bases and J 9 bases, with 8 bases left between them. TCRdb's table, derived via immunoSEQ multiplex PCR, lists solely in-frame clones and lacks some. The sample consists of under 55,000 clones, roughly 95% of them appearing once. This specimen comes from a study of T cell changes during pregnancy in multiple sclerosis. The TCR originated in a female donor with multiple sclerosis, enrolled in a pregnancy study. The sequences come from CD4+ T cells from peripheral blood mononuclear cells, collected in the third trimester of pregnancy. The gene calls are TRBV11-2 and TRBJ2-1, with D uncertain. CDR3 DNA sequence: TGTGCCAGCTCAAGAGGTGAGCAGTTCTTC. Encoded protein: CASSRGEQFF.